The 16 T cell receptor beta chains given below trace back to one sample, sequenced in a study of CD8 T cells in Susac syndrome. An amount of RNA that ranged from roughly 0.5 to 1 ug was reverse transcribed with random hexamers. One entry per CDR3 protein, called by TCRdb with MiXCR from the immunoSEQ multiplex PCR reads. The sample contains approximately 94,000 distinct CDR3 sequences, about 95% of which appear only once. Sequenced: CD8+ T cells from PBMCs. The source of these receptors is a human donor with Susac syndrome.

The J gene is TRBJ2-5, the V gene TRBV3-1, with D perhaps TRBD1 or TRBD2 (5 bases each). Trimming removed 0 bases at V and 2 bases at J, with 10 bases between. The CDR3 loop spans 15 amino acids. CDR1 is LGHDT, CDR2 YNNKEL, per germline (reference sequence). DNA of the CDR3: TGTGCCAGCAGCCAAGATATTGGGACGCAAGAGACCCAGTACTTC. Translation gives CASSQDIGTQETQYF.

The J gene is TRBJ2-7, the V gene TRBV12-3 or TRBV12-4; TRBD1 might be the D (6 bases). The ends were cut back, 5 bases at V and 2 bases at J, with 16 bases in the middle. This CDR3 contains 15 residues. The CDR3 DNA reads as TGTGCCAGCAGTCCACAGGTGGGACATGCCTACGAGCAGTACTTC. This codes for CASSPQVGHAYEQYF.

The chain uses TRBV19 and TRBJ2-2; possible D gene TRBD1, 6 bases. V was shortened by 4 bases and J by 1 base, with 13 bases between the two germline ends. CDR1 and CDR2 from the germline V gene are LNHDA and SQIVND (reference sequence). The CDR3 sequence is 16 residues long. This chain's CDR3 is CASSTGQRRNTGELFF. CDR3 DNA sequence: TGTGCCAGTAGTACAGGACAGCGGAGGAACACCGGGGAGCTGTTTTTT. The whole variable domain, filled in from reference TRBV19 and TRBJ2-2, reads DGGITQSPKYLFRKEGQNVTLSCEQNLNHDAMYWYRQDPGQGLRLIYYSQIVNDFQKGDIAEGYSVSREKKESFPLTVTSAQKNPTAFYLCASSTGQRRNTGELFFGEGSRLTVL.

This clonotype was counted once. This chain joins TRBV29-1 and TRBJ2-1, with TRBD1 as a possible D gene (6 bases). The CDR3 runs 15 residues. V lost 8 bases and J lost 3, with 20 bases in between. CDR1 and CDR2 from the germline V gene are SQVTM and ANQGSEA. This CDR3 reads CSSTIFGGSYNEQFF. CDR3 DNA sequence: TGCAGCTCAACCATCTTTGGGGGCAGCTACAATGAGCAGTTCTTC.

The chain combines TRBV9 with TRBJ2-5, with a weak D call TRBD1 (6 bases). The germline V and J ends were trimmed by 7 bases and 1 base, with 17 bases remaining between them. Germline loops: CDR1 SGDLS, CDR2 YYNGEE. The length of the CDR3 is 15 residues. CDR3 DNA sequence: TGTGCCAGCTCCCCGGGACAACGCCTCCAAGAGACCCAGTACTTC. Amino acids: CASSPGQRLQETQYF.

The gene calls are TRBV7-9 and TRBJ2-5, with unresolved D. V was pared by 2 bases and J by 4 bases, with 5 bases between. Germline CDR1 SEHNR, CDR2 FQNEAQ (reference sequence). The CDR3 consists of 12 residues. The CDR3 loop is CASSLRTETQYF. In nucleotides, the CDR3 is TGTGCCAGCAGCTTAAGGACAGAGACCCAGTACTTC.

The chain joins TRBV14 to TRBJ2-7, with D perhaps matching TRBD2 (5 bases). The CDR3 has 15 residues. Trimming removed 1 base at V and 2 bases at J, with 12 bases between. In germline, CDR1 is SGHDN, CDR2 FVKESK. CDR3 DNA: TGTGCCAGCAGCCAAGGCCAAGCGGTTACCTACGAGCAGTACTTC. Protein: CASSQGQAVTYEQYF.

This CDR3 is CASSQLGLAAQETQYF. CDR3 nucleotides: TGTGCCAGCAGCCAACTGGGGCTAGCGGCTCAAGAGACCCAGTACTTC. The V gene is TRBV3-1, the J gene TRBJ2-5; 7 bases agree with TRBD2. The germline CDR1 and CDR2 sequences are LGHDT and YNNKEL (reference sequence). This CDR3 spans 16 amino acids. The V gene end was trimmed by 2 bases and the J gene end by 2 bases; junction bases not matched to a gene: 8.

CDR3 loop: CASSQGPQSGYTF. The DNA of the CDR3 is TGTGCCAGCAGCCAGGGGCCCCAATCTGGCTACACCTTC. The V and J genes are TRBV14 and TRBJ1-2; D is possibly TRBD1 (5 bases). Germline assignment: CDR1 SGHDN and CDR2 FVKESK. V lost 3 bases to trimming and J lost 7 bases, with 12 bases between them. This CDR3 has 13 amino acids.

The rearrangement joins TRBV11-2 to TRBJ2-7; D gene ambiguous. Deletions cut 0 bases from V and 0 bases from J, with 6 bases between. The CDR3 extends over 14 amino acids. Germline CDR1 and CDR2: SGHAT and FQNNGV. CDR3 bases: TGTGCCAGCAGCTTAGACGGCAGCTCCTACGAGCAGTACTTC. Protein sequence: CASSLDGSSYEQYF.

The chain uses TRBV9 and TRBJ1-1; D unresolved. The germline CDR1 and CDR2 sequences are SGDLS and YYNGEE. The V end lost 0 bases, the J end lost 0 bases, and 9 bases lay between the germline ends. There are 15 residues in the CDR3. For the CDR3, the DNA is TGTGCCAGCAGCGTAGATCTGGGAATGAACACTGAAGCTTTCTTT. Amino acid sequence: CASSVDLGMNTEAFF.

V gene TRBV29-1 combines with J gene TRBJ2-5, with TRBD2 matching over 8 bases. The CDR3 spans 12 residues. CDR1 SQVTM and CDR2 ANQGSEA come from the germline V gene. The V and J ends lost 5 bases and 2 bases, in that order; junction bases with no gene match: 1. CDR3 sequence: CSVPGGQETQYF. DNA for the CDR3: TGCAGCGTTCCGGGGGGGCAAGAGACCCAGTACTTC.

This chain joins TRBV7-3 and TRBJ2-4; D is undetermined. The length of the CDR3 is 15 residues. V was clipped by 1 base and J by 1 base, with 8 bases between them. CDR1 is SGHTA, CDR2 FQGTGA, per germline. DNA for the CDR3: TGTGCCAGCAGCTTAAGTTCCGGCGCCAAAAACATTCAGTACTTC. Its protein is CASSLSSGAKNIQYF.

V usage is TRBV19 and J usage is TRBJ2-3; no reliable D call. This CDR3 is built from 14 residues. Germline CDR1 LNHDA, CDR2 SQIVND (reference sequence). V was cut by 6 bases and J by 0 bases, with 10 bases left in between. CDR3 DNA sequence: TGTGCCAGTAGAGATAGCCTTAGCACAGATACGCAGTATTTT. Amino acids: CASRDSLSTDTQYF.

V is TRBV6-6 and J is TRBJ1-2; D is ambiguous. The CDR3 has 13 amino acids. V shed 7 bases and J shed 2 bases, with 11 bases lying between them. Per germline, CDR1 MNHNY and CDR2 SVGAGI (reference sequence). The DNA for the CDR3 is TGTGCCAGCACCGAAGACAAGAACTATGGCTACACCTTC. Translated: CASTEDKNYGYTF.

The rearrangement links TRBV28 to TRBJ2-5, with no clear D. From germline, CDR1 is MDHEN and CDR2 SYDVKM. The CDR3 extends over 13 amino acids. Trimming pared 6 bases from V and 5 bases from J, leaving 13 bases between. CDR3 sequence reads: CASSPTITETQYF. DNA of the CDR3: TGTGCCAGCAGCCCGACAATAACGGAGACCCAGTACTTC. The whole variable domain, remainder taken from reference TRBV28 and TRBJ2-5, is DVKVTQSSRYLVKRTGEKVFLECVQDMDHENMFWYRQDPGLGLRLIYFSYDVKMKEKGDIPEGYSVSREKKERFSLILESASTNQTSMYLCASSPTITETQYFGPGTRLLVL.